These T cell receptor beta chains were read from a single sample in a study of T cells in Graves' hyperthyroidism and ophthalmopathy. TCRdb ran MiXCR on the multiplex PCR reads and lists one entry per CDR3 protein. The top ten clones hold approximately 9.9% of a sample with about 380,000 distinct CDR3 sequences, about 15% of them seen once. Material for sequencing was blood. These receptors came from an older woman with Graves' hyperthyroidism. The CDR3 runs from the conserved cysteine through the conserved F or W. The order of the fields is J gene, D gene, V gene, clone size, CDR3 protein, CDR3 DNA. D genes are given only for firm matches. Size is omitted from some rows. Given values are once, few, many or a class for expanded clones.

TRBJ2-7 | TRBD1 | TRBV20-1 | few | CSARGTGVHEQYF | TGCAGTGCTAGGGGGACAGGGGTCCACGAGCAGTACTTC
TRBJ2-1 | TRBD1 | TRBV3-1 | few | CASSQPRGQADNEQFF | TGTGCCAGCAGCCAACCGAGGGGGCAGGCTGACAATGAGCAGTTCTTC
TRBJ2-3 | TRBD2 | TRBV7-8 | once | CASSLVRVTGTSGTDTQYF | TGTGCCAGCAGCTTAGTTCGAGTAACGGGGACTAGCGGCACAGATACGCAGTATTTT
TRBJ2-3 | TRBD1 | TRBV29-1 | many | CSVVSQTGGVDTQYF | TGCAGCGTTGTATCCCAGACAGGGGGCGTAGATACGCAGTATTTT
TRBJ1-5 | . | TRBV7-2 | many | CASSLTRFQPQHF | TGTGCCAGCAGCTTAACCCGGTTTCAGCCCCAGCATTTT
TRBJ2-1 | . | TRBV9 | many | CASSVFYNEQFF | TGTGCCAGCAGCGTCTTCTACAATGAGCAGTTCTTC
TRBJ1-1 | TRBD1 | TRBV24-1 | many | CATSDGGTVNTEAFF | TGTGCCACCAGTGATGGAGGGACAGTGAACACTGAAGCTTTCTTT
TRBJ2-7 | . | TRBV20-1 | . | CSARPPGFYEQYF | TGCAGTGCTAGACCCCCCGGGTTCTACGAGCAGTACTTC
TRBJ2-1 | . | TRBV20-1 | many | CSARDLSGPSYNEQFF | TGCAGTGCTAGAGATCTAAGCGGTCCCTCCTACAATGAGCAGTTCTTC
TRBJ2-7 | . | TRBV20-1 | many | CSARSPQGFNEQYF | TGCAGTGCCAGATCCCCGCAGGGATTCAACGAGCAGTACTTC
TRBJ2-7 | TRBD2 | TRBV19 | . | CASSIDGPGGDIGQYF | TGTGCCAGTAGTATAGATGGCCCGGGAGGGGATATTGGGCAGTACTTC
TRBJ2-1 | TRBD2 | TRBV9 | . | CASSVVGGSNEQFF | TGTGCCAGCAGCGTAGTTGGCGGGAGCAATGAGCAGTTCTTC
TRBJ2-7 | TRBD1 | TRBV6-6 | many | CASSYSGRGPYEQYF | TGTGCCAGCAGTTACTCGGGCAGGGGGCCCTACGAGCAGTACTTC
TRBJ2-5 | TRBD2 | TRBV5-4 | few | CASSVLGTSVNQETQYF | TGTGCCAGCAGCGTCCTAGGGACTAGCGTAAACCAAGAGACCCAGTACTTC
TRBJ2-1 | . | TRBV5-1 | . | CASSVGSHNEQFF | TGTGCCAGCAGCGTAGGGTCCCACAATGAGCAGTTCTTC
TRBJ2-3 | TRBD2 | TRBV6-1 | few | CASRDGTSGTDTQYF | TGTGCCAGCAGGGACGGGACTAGCGGCACAGATACGCAGTATTTT
TRBJ2-2 | TRBD2 | TRBV6-5 | many | CASSYYGSGSTGTGELFF | TGTGCCAGCAGTTACTACGGTAGCGGGAGTACGGGCACCGGGGAGCTGTTTTTT
TRBJ2-7 | TRBD1 | TRBV18 | . | CASSPQASGTGGADEQYF | TGTGCCAGCTCACCACAGGCGTCGGGGACAGGGGGCGCGGACGAGCAGTACTTC
TRBJ2-7 | . | TRBV3-1 | many | CASSQDSHFVGGTYEQYF | TGTGCCAGCAGCCAAGATTCCCACTTCGTCGGGGGAACCTACGAGCAGTACTTC
TRBJ2-7 | . | TRBV5-8 | few | CASSLSRASYEQYF | TGTGCCAGCAGCTTGTCGCGGGCCAGCTACGAGCAGTACTTC
TRBJ1-1 | . | TRBV11-3 | many | CASSLVVTGPYTEAFF | TGTGCCAGCAGCTTAGTGGTGACAGGTCCTTACACTGAAGCTTTCTTT
TRBJ2-5 | . | TRBV28 | many | CASTPGGDQETQYF | TGTGCCAGCACCCCTGGGGGAGACCAAGAGACCCAGTACTTC
TRBJ2-1 | . | TRBV7-6 | many | CASSLVRGDEQFF | TGTGCCAGCAGCTTAGTCAGGGGCGATGAGCAGTTCTTC
TRBJ2-7 | TRBD1 | TRBV11-2 | many | CASRPIAGTGMYYEQYF | TGTGCCAGCAGACCCATCGCGGGGACAGGGATGTACTACGAGCAGTACTTC
TRBJ2-7 | . | TRBV2 | many | CASRGFYEQYF | TGTGCCAGCAGAGGTTTCTACGAGCAGTACTTC
TRBJ2-6 | TRBD1 | TRBV12-3/TRBV12-4 | many | CASSPKTGITGANVLTF | TGTGCCAGCAGTCCGAAGACAGGGATCACTGGGGCCAACGTCCTGACTTTC
TRBJ1-6 | . | TRBV7-3 | . | CASSLTGAGSGSPLHF | TGTGCCAGCAGCTTAACCGGGGCCGGCTCTGGTTCACCCCTCCACTTT
TRBJ2-1 | TRBD2 | TRBV9 | few | CASSESGRAYEQFF | TGTGCCAGCAGCGAGAGCGGGAGGGCTTATGAGCAGTTCTTC
TRBJ1-5 | TRBD1 | TRBV2 | many | CASRATLYRGEGAITQHF | TGTGCCAGCAGAGCCACGCTCTACAGGGGAGAAGGCGCTATCACCCAGCATTTT
TRBJ1-3 | TRBD1 | TRBV2 | many | CASSGDRGANTIYF | TGTGCCAGCAGTGGAGACAGGGGGGCAAACACCATATATTTT
TRBJ2-7 | TRBD2 | TRBV24-1 | . | CATSDLAGRSSYEQYF | TGTGCCACCAGTGATTTAGCGGGACGGAGCTCCTACGAGCAGTACTTC
TRBJ2-1 | TRBD2 | TRBV12-3/TRBV12-4 | . | CASSEEDGRGYNEQFF | TGTGCCAGCAGTGAAGAAGACGGGAGGGGATACAATGAGCAGTTCTTC
TRBJ2-1 | . | TRBV12-3/TRBV12-4 | . | CASSKTSSYNEQFF | TGTGCCAGCAGTAAGACTAGCTCCTACAATGAGCAGTTCTTC
TRBJ1-1 | . | TRBV6-1 | few | CASTITGPDTEAFF | TGTGCCAGCACTATTACAGGGCCTGACACTGAAGCTTTCTTT
TRBJ2-7 | TRBD2 | TRBV19 | . | CASSGRGGYEQYF | TGTGCCAGTAGTGGGAGGGGAGGTTACGAGCAGTACTTC
TRBJ1-2 | TRBD1 | TRBV25-1 | few | CASSADRQGLLGVTF | TGTGCCAGCAGTGCGGACAGACAGGGATTGCTAGGGGTCACCTTC
TRBJ1-4 | . | TRBV7-9 | many | CASSRQIAEKLFF | TGTGCCAGCAGCCGACAGATCGCGGAAAAACTGTTTTTT
TRBJ2-7 | TRBD2 | TRBV27 | few | CAGSLAGLATNEQYF | TGTGCCGGCAGTTTAGCCGGACTAGCGACAAACGAGCAGTACTTC
TRBJ2-7 | . | TRBV11-2 | . | CASNLRPLDSGYEQYF | TGTGCCAGCAACCTCCGGCCTCTCGATAGTGGCTACGAGCAGTACTTC
TRBJ2-7 | TRBD1 | TRBV27 | . | CASSSYRGRPYAQYF | TGTGCCAGCAGTTCGTACAGGGGGCGTCCTTATGCGCAGTACTTC
TRBJ2-1 | . | TRBV7-3 | . | CASNSTSGSYNEQFF | TGTGCCAGCAACTCGACTAGTGGTTCCTACAATGAGCAGTTCTTC
TRBJ2-2 | . | TRBV7-8 | many | CASSSGRDGELFF | TGTGCCAGCAGCTCCGGACGGGACGGGGAGCTGTTTTTT
TRBJ2-2 | . | TRBV15 | many | CATSRDISGVGTGELFF | TGTGCCACCAGCAGAGACATATCCGGGGTGGGGACCGGGGAGCTGTTTTTT
TRBJ2-3 | TRBD2 | TRBV19 | many | CASSTSGRFTDTQYF | TGTGCCAGTAGCACTAGCGGGAGATTTACAGATACGCAGTATTTT
TRBJ2-1 | . | TRBV19 | . | CASSIGGPSYNEQFF | TGTGCCAGTAGTATAGGGGGCCCCTCCTACAATGAGCAGTTCTTC
TRBJ2-7 | TRBD1 | TRBV20-1 | . | CSAGGTGPYEQYF | TGCAGTGCTGGCGGGACAGGGCCCTACGAGCAGTACTTC
TRBJ1-6 | . | TRBV10-3 | . | CAISVGGGRDNSPLHF | TGTGCCATCAGTGTCGGGGGAGGTAGAGATAATTCACCCCTCCACTTT
TRBJ2-4 | TRBD2 | TRBV3-1 | . | CASSLLREGDIQYF | TGTGCCAGCAGCCTATTGCGGGAGGGGGACATTCAGTACTTC
TRBJ1-4 | . | TRBV30 | many | CAWQGILNEKLFF | TGTGCCTGGCAGGGAATACTTAATGAAAAACTGTTTTTT
TRBJ2-1 | TRBD2 | TRBV11-3 | . | CASSWGASGGNEQFF | TGTGCCAGCAGCTGGGGGGCTAGCGGGGGGAATGAGCAGTTCTTC
TRBJ1-5 | TRBD1 | TRBV11-2 | few | CASRDTTGTGAQPQHF | TGTGCCAGTAGAGACACGACCGGGACAGGGGCTCAGCCCCAGCATTTT
TRBJ2-5 | . | TRBV18 | many | CASSPRLLETQYF | TGTGCCAGCTCACCACGGTTACTAGAGACCCAGTACTTC
TRBJ1-2 | TRBD1 | TRBV12-5 | . | CASGLSGGGYGYTF | TGTGCTAGTGGTTTGTCAGGGGGCGGCTATGGCTACACCTTC